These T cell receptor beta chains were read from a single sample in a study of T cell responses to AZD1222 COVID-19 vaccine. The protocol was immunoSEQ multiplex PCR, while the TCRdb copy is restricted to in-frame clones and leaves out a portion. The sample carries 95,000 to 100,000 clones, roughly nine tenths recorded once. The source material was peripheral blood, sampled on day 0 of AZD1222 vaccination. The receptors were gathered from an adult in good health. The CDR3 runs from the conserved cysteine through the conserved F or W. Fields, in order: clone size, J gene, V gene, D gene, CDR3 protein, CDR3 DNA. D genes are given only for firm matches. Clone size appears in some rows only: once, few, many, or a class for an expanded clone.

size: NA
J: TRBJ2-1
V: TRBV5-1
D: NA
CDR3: CASSDIYNEQFF
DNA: TGCGCCAGCAGTGACATCTACAATGAGCAGTTCTTC

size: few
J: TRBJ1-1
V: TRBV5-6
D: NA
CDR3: CASSLVRFEAFF
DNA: TGTGCCAGCAGCTTGGTCAGGTTTGAAGCTTTCTTT

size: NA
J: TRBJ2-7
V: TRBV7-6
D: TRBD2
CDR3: CASSSRLAGHYEQYF
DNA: TGTGCCAGCAGCTCGCGACTAGCGGGACACTACGAGCAGTACTTC

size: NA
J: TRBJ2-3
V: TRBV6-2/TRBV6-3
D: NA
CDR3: CASSSLRRDSYGADTQYF
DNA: TGTGCCAGCAGTTCGCTCCGACGGGACTCATACGGCGCAGATACGCAGTATTTT

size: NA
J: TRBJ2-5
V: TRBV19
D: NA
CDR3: CASSIAREETQYF
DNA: TGTGCCAGTAGTATAGCCAGGGAAGAGACCCAGTACTTC

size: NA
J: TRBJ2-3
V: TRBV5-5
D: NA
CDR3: CASSLLSRGSTDTQYF
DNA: TGTGCCAGCAGCTTGCTTTCTCGAGGGAGCACAGATACGCAGTATTTT

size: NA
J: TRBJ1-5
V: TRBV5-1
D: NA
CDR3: CASSLDSSNQPQHF
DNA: TGCGCCAGCAGCTTGGATTCCAGCAATCAGCCCCAGCATTTT

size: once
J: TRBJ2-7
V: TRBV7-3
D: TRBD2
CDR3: CASSEGTSGNYEQYF
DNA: TGTGCCAGCAGCGAAGGGACTAGCGGGAACTACGAGCAGTACTTC

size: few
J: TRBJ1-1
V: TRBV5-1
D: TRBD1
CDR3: CASSLVVWRGQGWGTEAFF
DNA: TGCGCCAGCAGCTTGGTGGTCTGGAGGGGACAGGGTTGGGGCACTGAAGCTTTCTTT

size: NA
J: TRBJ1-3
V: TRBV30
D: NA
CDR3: CAWSLPRYIKALLSGNTIYF
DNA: TGTGCCTGGAGTCTCCCAAGGTATATCAAGGCCCTACTCTCTGGAAACACCATATATTTT

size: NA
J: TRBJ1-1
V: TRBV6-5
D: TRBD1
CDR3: CASSSPTGSAFF
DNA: TGTGCCAGCAGTTCCCCGACAGGGTCAGCTTTCTTT

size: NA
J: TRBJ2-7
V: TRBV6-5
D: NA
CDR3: CASSYDSSYEQYF
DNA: TGTGCCAGCAGTTACGACAGCTCCTACGAGCAGTACTTC

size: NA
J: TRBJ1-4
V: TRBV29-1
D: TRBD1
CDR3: CSANRGAEKLFF
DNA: TGCAGCGCAAACAGGGGCGCTGAAAAACTGTTTTTT

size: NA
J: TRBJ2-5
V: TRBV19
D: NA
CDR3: CASSNPMIGQFQETQYF
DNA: TGTGCCAGTAGTAACCCGATGATCGGACAATTCCAAGAGACCCAGTACTTC

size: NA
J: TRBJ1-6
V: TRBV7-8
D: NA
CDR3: CASSPSWKGRRGSPLHF
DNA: TGTGCCAGCAGCCCCTCGTGGAAGGGGAGAAGGGGTTCACCCCTCCACTTT

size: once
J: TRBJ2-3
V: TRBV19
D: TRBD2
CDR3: CASGTGYLAGGTSTDTQYF
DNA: TGTGCCAGCGGGACAGGATATCTAGCGGGAGGGACTAGCACAGATACGCAGTATTTT

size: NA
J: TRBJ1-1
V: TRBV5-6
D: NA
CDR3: CASSSGVGGMNTEAFF
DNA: TGTGCCAGCAGCTCAGGGGTGGGGGGAATGAACACTGAAGCTTTCTTT

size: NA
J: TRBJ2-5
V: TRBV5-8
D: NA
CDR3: CASSYPAEFYF
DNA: TGTGCCAGCAGCTACCCGGCGGAATTCTACTTC

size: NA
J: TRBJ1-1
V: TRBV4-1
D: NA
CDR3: CASSLGQRTEAFF
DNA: TGCGCCAGCAGCTTGGGACAACGAACTGAAGCTTTCTTT

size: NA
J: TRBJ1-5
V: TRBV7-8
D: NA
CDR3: CASSFVLGDQPQHF
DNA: TGTGCCAGCAGCTTTGTGCTGGGCGACCAGCCCCAGCATTTT

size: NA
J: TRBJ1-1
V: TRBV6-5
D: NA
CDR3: CASSYSSAGAGTEAFF
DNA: TGTGCCAGCAGTTACTCGTCGGCAGGTGCGGGGACTGAAGCTTTCTTT

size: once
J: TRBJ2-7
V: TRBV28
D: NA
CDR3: CASSLPVGGGTYEQYF
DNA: TGTGCCAGCAGTTTACCCGTAGGAGGGGGAACCTACGAGCAGTACTTC

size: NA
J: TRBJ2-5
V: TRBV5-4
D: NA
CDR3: CASGGSQETQYF
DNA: TGTGCCAGCGGGGGGAGCCAAGAGACCCAGTACTTC

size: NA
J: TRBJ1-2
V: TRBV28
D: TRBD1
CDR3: CASSLPSGGTYGYTF
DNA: TGTGCCAGCAGTTTACCGTCAGGGGGTACCTATGGCTACACCTTC

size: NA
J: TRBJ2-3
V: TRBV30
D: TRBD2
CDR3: CAWSLGLAGGGDTQYF
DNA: TGTGCCTGGAGTTTGGGACTAGCGGGAGGAGGAGATACGCAGTATTTT

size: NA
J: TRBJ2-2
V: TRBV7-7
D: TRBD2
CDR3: CASSLSLAGGGPGELFF
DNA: TGTGCCAGCAGCTTGTCACTAGCGGGAGGTGGCCCCGGGGAGCTGTTTTTT

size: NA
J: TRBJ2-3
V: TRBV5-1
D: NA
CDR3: CASSLTGRSDTQYF
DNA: TGCGCCAGCAGCTTAACAGGGAGGTCAGATACGCAGTATTTT

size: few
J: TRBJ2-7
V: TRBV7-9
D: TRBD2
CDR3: CASSRLAISYEQYF
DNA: TGTGCCAGCAGTCGACTAGCCATTTCCTACGAGCAGTACTTC

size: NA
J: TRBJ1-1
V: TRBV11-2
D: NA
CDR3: CASSLVRNTEAFF
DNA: TGTGCCAGCAGCTTAGTGAGAAACACTGAAGCTTTCTTT

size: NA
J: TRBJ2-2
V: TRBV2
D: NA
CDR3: CASKAYLNTGELFF
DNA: TGTGCCAGCAAGGCGTACTTAAACACCGGGGAGCTGTTTTTT

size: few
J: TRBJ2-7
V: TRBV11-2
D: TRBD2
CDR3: CASRGTSGYEQYF
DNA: TGTGCCAGCCGGGGGACTAGCGGATACGAGCAGTACTTC

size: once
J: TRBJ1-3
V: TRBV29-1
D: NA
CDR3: CSVGHDTIYF
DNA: TGCAGCGTTGGGCATGACACCATATATTTT

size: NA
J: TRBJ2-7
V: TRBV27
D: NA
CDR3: CASRNQGINSYEQYF
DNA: TGTGCCAGCAGAAACCAGGGGATAAACTCCTACGAGCAGTACTTC